These 9 T cell receptor beta chains originate from one sample sequenced in a study of T cells in Graves' hyperthyroidism and ophthalmopathy. Regions amplified from RNA transcripts were the TCR beta CDR3 regions. An initial round of RT-PCR targeting the TCR CDR3 relied on the HTBI primer set. TCRdb independently ran MiXCR on the multiplex PCR reads; one entry per CDR3 protein. The data contain hundreds of thousands of distinct CDR3 sequences, roughly 20% of them seen just once; the ten biggest clones take up approximately 15%. The source material was blood. Receptors were obtained from a woman aged 50 to 65 with Graves' hyperthyroidism that later progressed to Graves' ophthalmopathy.

The V gene is TRBV27, the J gene TRBJ1-5; D perhaps matches TRBD1 (6 bases). The CDR3 consists of 16 residues. Germline V CDR1 and CDR2: MNHEY, SMNVEV (reference sequence). V gave up 3 bases and J gave up 2 bases, with 14 bases separating them. The CDR3 bases are TGTGCCAGCAGTTTTACTGGGGGCGTGGGCAATCAGCCCCAGCATTTT. Its translation: CASSFTGGVGNQPQHF.

This clonotype came up a few times. The CDR3: CASGPRSGQETQYF. CDR3 coding DNA: TGTGCTAGTGGTCCAAGATCGGGACAAGAGACCCAGTACTTC. V gene TRBV12-5 combines with J gene TRBJ2-5; the D gene is possibly TRBD2 (5 bases). V was trimmed by 5 bases and J by 2 bases, leaving 12 bases between them. The CDR3 has 14 amino acids. CDR1 LGHNT and CDR2 FRNRAP come from the germline V gene.

J is TRBJ1-5 and V is TRBV11-2; no clear D. CDR1 is SGHAT, CDR2 FQNNGV, per germline. Deletions cut 6 bases from V and 3 bases from J, with 15 bases between. The CDR3 totals 15 residues. The CDR3: CASSALSGSNQPQHF. For the CDR3, the DNA is TGTGCCAGCAGTGCTTTGTCGGGGTCCAATCAGCCCCAGCATTTT.

A few counts support this clonotype. This chain connects TRBV2 to TRBJ2-2; D may be TRBD1 (5 bases). V was pared by 0 bases and J by 6 bases, with 11 bases between. The germline V gene has CDR1 SNHLY and CDR2 FYNNEI. The CDR3 covers 15 residues. The CDR3 DNA reads as TGTGCCAGCAGTGAAGCTCCAGGGTTTCCCGGGGAGCTGTTTTTT. It yields the protein CASSEAPGFPGELFF.

This clonotype was seen more than once but under ten times. The chain links TRBV29-1 to TRBJ1-4, with D unclear. This CDR3 spans 14 amino acids. Deletions cut 7 bases from V and 0 bases from J, with 12 bases between. The germline V gene has CDR1 SQVTM and CDR2 ANQGSEA. The CDR3 DNA sequence: TGCAGCGCCGCCCGCTCTACAACTAATGAAAAACTGTTTTTT. Translated: CSAARSTTNEKLFF.

This clonotype came up a few times. The chain joins TRBV5-6 to TRBJ2-1; 8 bases map to TRBD1. The CDR3 extends over 17 amino acids. The trim removed 0 bases at V and 8 bases at J, leaving 13 bases unmatched. Germline V gene sequence: CDR1 SGHDT, CDR2 YYEEEE. CDR3 in amino acids: CASSLEGLTGVIDEQFF. The CDR3 coding sequence is TGTGCCAGCAGCTTGGAAGGTTTGACAGGGGTTATAGATGAGCAGTTCTTC.

This clonotype has a handful of counts. V is TRBV20-1 and J is TRBJ1-5; D unclear. The CDR3 contains 15 residues. V shed 2 bases and J shed 6 bases, with 17 bases lying between them. Germline CDR1 DFQATT, CDR2 SNEGSKA (reference sequence). The CDR3 nucleotides read TGCAGTGCTAGATCCCGTGGAGGCATCAGTCAGCCCCAGCATTTT. Translation: CSARSRGGISQPQHF.

The chain is built from TRBV20-1 and TRBJ2-3; 9 bases are a match to TRBD1. The CDR3 is made up of 13 amino acids. The V and J ends lost 8 bases and 6 bases, in that order; junction bases with no gene match: 9. CDR1 is DFQATT and CDR2 is SNEGSKA in the germline V gene (reference sequence). The CDR3 nucleotides are TGCAGTACCCCGGGGACAGGGTCTGATACGCAGTATTTT. Translating it yields CSTPGTGSDTQYF.

This clonotype was counted only a few times. The CDR3 DNA reads as TGTGCCAGCAGCTCACGCCAGGGGGCAGGGCAGCCCCAGCATTTT. It translates to CASSSRQGAGQPQHF. J is TRBJ1-5 and V is TRBV7-8, with 8 bases matching TRBD1. The CDR3 has 15 residues. V trimming: 4 bases; J trimming: 7 bases; junction bases outside the gene matches: 9. Germline loops: CDR1 SGHVS, CDR2 FQNEAQ.